This T cell receptor (beta chain) is from a study of shared clonotypes between healthy human individuals. Study-wide background: Donors were a couple of women and three men aged 18 to 49.

Findings of the study overall: The diversity represented, both genetic and in exposure history, was limited by few donors.

Every one of the donors was a Caucasian adult that lived in Nashville, Tennessee. An even split of each subset's genomic DNA across several immunoSEQ plates was performed. Libraries were prepared by immunoSEQ multiplex PCR; TCRdb keeps only in-frame clonotypes and omits some of them. The profile shows 2,500,000 or so clones, more than 90% of them singletons. In regard to this clone: The antigen remains unidentified.

This TCR was sampled from a man younger than 35 in good health. Sequencing used naive CD4+ T cells sorted from blood. The subset is: CD45RA+ positively selected.

CDR3 sequence (DNA): TGCGCCAGCAGCTTGGGACAGGCCGGTTCCTACGAGCAGTACTTC. It specifies CASSLGQAGSYEQYF. V and J are TRBV5-1 and TRBJ2-7; perhaps TRBD1 as D (6 bases). The CDR3 contains 15 residues. In germline, CDR1 is SGHRS, CDR2 YFSETQ. The germline V and J ends were trimmed by 0 bases and 1 base, with 11 bases remaining between them.